This TCR beta chain was sequenced in a study of OX40 agonist ivuxolimab in advanced cancers. Study overall: Hepatocellular carcinoma, melanoma, renal cell or head and neck cancer occurred in dose-escalation patients. Overall study results and limits: Antigen specificity remained undetermined for the expanded peripheral T cells.

TCRdb's copy holds only in-frame clones and misses some; the assay was immunoSEQ multiplex PCR. Here the sample spans about 94,000 clones, roughly 95% being singletons. Concerning this clone itself: Its antigen is not known.

Looked up from germline, CDR1 is LGHNA and CDR2 is YNFKEQ. J was trimmed by 6 bases and V by 4 bases; bases with no gene match: 7. The CDR3 loop spans 15 amino acids. The rearrangement uses TRBV4-2 and TRBJ2-1; 9 nucleotides line up with TRBD2. This material consisted of CD4+ or CD8+ T cells sorted from blood, taken in a trial of the OX40 agonist ivuxolimab. This sequence was found in an adult with an advanced solid tumor such as melanoma, head and neck, liver or kidney cancer. CDR3 sequence: CASSPLAGQGNEQFF. As DNA, the CDR3 is TGTGCCAGCAGCCCTCTAGCGGGACAAGGCAATGAGCAGTTCTTC.